This TCR beta chain was documented in a study of neoadjuvant anti-PD-1 for oral cavity cancer. Overall study findings and caveats: Pretreatment Treg/Th17 ratio correlated inversely with post-treatment tumor clonality.

Sequencing was performed with immunoSEQ multiplex PCR; in TCRdb, only in-frame clones are kept and a portion is missing. This table holds 35,000 to 40,000 clones, approximately 40% found once. Time point defined: after neoadjuvant nivolumab, at surgical resection. Details on this clone: Its specificity is not known.

Here the sequenced sample was tumor tissue, taken after nivolumab (anti-PD-1) treatment. This TCR came from a person aged 35-79 years with oral cavity squamous cell carcinoma.

For the CDR3, the DNA is TGTGCCAGCAGCCCGTTAGCGGGGGCGGACAATGAGCAGTTCTTC. Translating it yields CASSPLAGADNEQFF. The gene calls are TRBV4-2 and TRBJ2-1; 9 nucleotides match TRBD2. Per germline, CDR1 LGHNA and CDR2 YNFKEQ. The CDR3 runs 15 residues. The ends lost 4 bases at V and 5 bases at J; junction bases unmatched: 6.